This T cell receptor beta chain appears in the sequencing data of a study of cytomegalovirus exposure and HLA in healthy donors (dated by TCRdb to 2016 to 2017). In the study overall: According to an earlier analysis of a few hundred of the donors, roughly 180 million T cells yielded 117 million unique TCR beta sequences and around 300 Gb of sequence data. Donor age, sex, ethnicity and CMV serostatus were collected together with the repertoire data. A separate validation cohort of about 110 different subjects was used in addition to the 666-subject first cohort. About five DR-DQ haplotypes were treated as single units for association and clustering because of strong linkage in the cohort. HLA typing included class I and class II loci at four-digit resolution. The study aimed to test whether signatures of past pathogen exposure could be identified by cataloging public T cell receptors. An earlier analysis of some 600 of the donors applied high-throughput TCR beta sequencing to assess whether each TCR beta V gene segment acted as functional or pseudogenic. Genome-wide SNP genotypes for about three fifths of the 666 donors were used in a later genetic analysis, which treated that subset as a discovery cohort. Rather than using new phenotypic data, the later analysis identified candidate immune exposures from TCR beta sequences and from how often those sequences occurred across donors. An early release covering roughly 640 HLA-typed donors comprised approximately 290 gigabases of sequencing data and 85 million or so unique TCR sequences. The genetic ancestry cluster associated with self-reported Caucasian donors included around 76% of the roughly 410 genotyped donors. A later analysis re-analyzed previously published TCR beta repertoires from 660 or so donors and added high-resolution HLA genotyping to study TCR occurrence patterns. The study used immunosequencing to profile the T cell repertoires of 600 to 850 subjects and linked those repertoires to cytomegalovirus serostatus. Typing coverage differed by locus: A, B, C, DRB1 and DQB1 were typed in roughly 620-630 donors, DQA1 in about 550, DPA1 in around 600, and DPB1 in about 450. Among about 370 genotyped donors of the cohort, an average of approximately 220,000 unique TCR beta nucleotide sequences was sequenced per donor, of which approximately 19% were non-productive. All discovery cohort repertoires had been generated using a single sequencing platform. The study combined high-throughput TCR immunosequencing, statistical association of individual TCRs with disease status, and machine learning to predict cytomegalovirus infection status.

The cohort comprised some 730 healthy bone marrow donors. Cohort members were all nominally healthy when sampled, although unrecorded immune exposures were likely present. The donor tested CMV seronegative, placing the donor among the roughly 350 seronegative members of the cohort. Every donor gave a peripheral blood sample, and the peripheral blood mononuclear cells from that sample were used for TCR beta sequencing. Genomic DNA was extracted from the blood cell samples with the Qiagen DNeasy Blood Extraction Kit. On this clone: Its antigen remains undetermined. Base qualities are not provided; no much larger clone lies one nucleotide away.

The germline V gene (reference sequence) sets CDR1 to MNHNY and CDR2 to SVGAGI. The cysteine opens and the phenylalanine closes a CDR3 of 14 amino acids. Only the CDR3 DNA is retained, 42 bases long and in frame from the first base. V and J are truncated by 8 bases and 0 bases respectively, leaving an intervening sequence of 10 bases. Overall study outcomes, separate from this receptor: A further reported finding was that TCR beta sequences accurately predicted the HLA-A and HLA-B alleles for most subjects in the first cohort. In vitro tests confirmed that three of the cytomegalovirus-associated TCR beta chains recognize cytomegalovirus antigens. A later analysis reported that several top co-occurrence clusters appeared linked to parvovirus B19, influenza, CMV and Epstein-Barr virus. At a false discovery rate of 0.05, a later analysis linked some 18,000 TCR beta sequences to specific HLA alleles. The study gave a list of under 200 TCR beta chains associated with cytomegalovirus. Compared with the approximately 670-donor mean, donors in an Asian-associated ancestry cluster had fewer N-insertions in productive TCRs, according to a later genetic analysis. Most TCR sequences were seen in very few donors, while some public TCRs were found in many individuals. According to a later analysis, most CMV-associated TCR beta chains appeared to be HLA-restricted, and the HLA associations seemed to be driven largely by CMV exposure. In a later analysis, TCR association rates were found to vary across HLA loci, with the most associated TCRs seen for DRB1 alleles and the fewest for HLA-C alleles. Correlated functional status among segregating V segments might be attributable to linkage disequilibrium, but an unknown experimental factor could not be ruled out. Broadly in line with IMGT annotations, most TCR beta V segments showed up in productive rearrangements about 87% or about 30% of the time in an earlier analysis of 450 to 600 of the donors. Some IMGT-functional V segments, including TRBV6-2 and TRBV6-3, could not be distinguished by the 87-base-pair reads and were therefore excluded. This cohort had only TCR beta chains sequenced, and the lack of alpha or paired-chain data limited which features could be detected. Because HLA typing was missing for some donors at each locus, association tests included only the typed subset. When HLA alleles, especially DR and DQ, strongly co-occurred, attributing TCR associations to individual alleles was difficult. About 17 rarely observed V segments, including chromosome 9 orphons, were excluded from the earlier analysis of several hundred of the donors because counts were too low. In a later analysis, HLA-associated TCR beta chains were found to be more clonally expanded and to have lower generation probabilities than equally common non-associated chains. Cytomegalovirus status was reported to be diagnosed by the classifier with high specificity and sensitivity in both the original and validation cohorts. The only immune exposure information available for the cohort was CMV serostatus. The sequencing pipeline was judged likely to have produced a cluster of highly shared sequence variants as a technical artifact. Presence/absence analyses assumed roughly uniform sequencing depth across donors, an assumption that may not hold. It was suggested by the authors that the approach could potentially be generalized to other disease states and immunological phenotypes. An association between a missense DCLRE1C variant and V-gene and J-gene trimming of TCR beta chains was found in a later genetic analysis and replicated in an independent cohort.

Library preparation used the immunoSEQ multiplex PCR assay. The multiplex PCR relied on a mix of 60 forward primers for TCR Vbeta segments and 13 reverse primers for TCR Jbeta segments. The CDR3 region of rearranged TCR beta genes was amplified from genomic DNA with a multiplex PCR assay. On the Illumina HiSeq System, the amplified TCR beta libraries were sequenced as 87-base-pair reads. In the original analysis: A later analysis tallied 80 million to 95 million unique TCR beta chains across the 666 repertoires, and about 10 million of those chains were shared by two or more donors. Raw reads were error-corrected and collapsed into unique sequences with a nearest-neighbor algorithm that merged closely related sequences to remove PCR and sequencing errors. CDR3 sequences were aligned to IMGT reference sequences to assign V, D and J gene segments. Each retained sequence needed at least a six-nucleotide match to both a V gene segment and a J gene segment. A rearrangement counted as productive if the CDR3 had no stop codons and remained in frame with V and J, and every other rearrangement counted as non-productive. Following IMGT convention, CDR3 was defined as the stretch from the second conserved V-encoded cysteine to the conserved J-encoded phenylalanine. In an earlier analysis of roughly 580 of the donors, sequences lacking an unambiguous match to a single V gene segment were excluded. An earlier analysis of several hundred of the donors classified V segments as functional when productive rearrangements were above 56.7% and as segregating when the standard deviation between donors was above 5%. A statistical classification framework was built to diagnose cytomegalovirus status from the catalog of TCR beta chain sequences. V and J gene assignment, in a later analysis, came from comparing TCR nucleotide sequences with IMGT/GENE-DB human TR gene sequences. In a later analysis, CDR3 sequences and most-parsimonious VDJ recombination scenarios were assigned using the TCRdist pipeline. A later analysis defined each TCR beta chain by its CDR3 amino acid sequence plus V-gene family, and excluded reads lacking a unique V-gene family. A later analysis removed 450 to 600 highly shared, low-generation-probability nucleotide sequences to deal with suspected cross-contamination and a sequencing artifact. A later analysis calculated a clonal expansion index for each public chain from normalized within-repertoire ranks of inferred template counts. In a later analysis, generation probabilities were computed with a VDJ recombination model fitted to out-of-frame rearrangements, and the resulting probabilities were checked against IGoR. Hypergeometric tests were used in a later analysis to score TCR-TCR, TCR-HLA and TCR-CMV co-occurrence, with a repertoire-size bias correction applied to the TCR pairs. False discovery rates were estimated in a later analysis by permuting HLA or CMV assignments 20 times. In a later analysis, co-occurring TCRs were grouped using DBSCAN, with TCRdist sequence similarity added in when clustering inside HLA-allele-positive subsets. Repertoires with fewer than 30,000 or more than 120,000 public chains were left out of co-occurrence clustering, as were four to six repertoires with anomalous nucleotide sharing. Drawn from immuneACCESS, this table holds only the in-frame rearrangements with V and J called that TCRdb kept. Clones are partly lost; checked studies trace under half to an unresolved V gene and leave the rest unexplained. V, J and clone size derive from that table, while D and trimming were established from the DNA sequence. For this sample the table gives 150,000 to 170,000 clones, of which more than 60% were detected only once. The ten largest clones add up to over 3% of the sample.

The sequenced material came from PBMCs. The receptor comes from a woman aged 35 to 49 in good health and CMV-seronegative. The rearranged chain carries TRBV6-6 and TRBJ1-4; a tentative D call is TRBD1 (6 bases match). CDR3 reads: CASVQGTTNEKLFF. DNA sequence: TGTGCCAGCGTGCAGGGGACAACTAATGAAAAACTGTTTTTT.